These T cell receptor beta chains were read from a single sample in a study of beta chain features in type 1 diabetes. Assay: immunoSEQ multiplex PCR; the TCRdb copy retains only in-frame clones and omits some. The sample includes 900,000 or so clones, under 20% of them seen just once. The sample was naive CD4+ T cells from blood. These TCRs come from a woman in her late teens or twenties in good health. Both conserved end residues are part of each CDR3. The D gene is left open where the match is weak. Size values are once, few and many counts, or a class for expanded clones, and some rows have none.

v_gene	j_gene	abundance	d_gene	CDR3aa	CDR3nt
TRBV7-2	TRBJ2-1	few	-	CASSLGGKQFF	TGTGCCAGCAGCCTTGGGGGTAAGCAGTTCTTC
TRBV7-3	TRBJ2-1	-	-	CASSLVGGSGNEQFF	TGTGCCAGCAGCTTAGTCGGGGGAAGTGGCAATGAGCAGTTCTTC
TRBV7-9	TRBJ2-3	-	-	CASSLSGLSDTQYF	TGTGCCAGCAGCTTATCGGGACTGAGTGATACGCAGTATTTT
TRBV29-1	TRBJ2-1	-	TRBD2	CSAKPGLAEQFF	TGCAGCGCAAAGCCGGGACTAGCTGAGCAGTTCTTC
TRBV7-2	TRBJ2-3	few	-	CASSPGRPPDTQYF	TGTGCCAGCAGCCCGGGGCGACCCCCAGATACGCAGTATTTT
TRBV18	TRBJ1-4	few	-	CASSPRDNGEKLFF	TGTGCCAGCTCACCCCGGGACAACGGTGAAAAACTGTTTTTT
TRBV27	TRBJ2-2	-	-	CASSLTRGTGELFF	TGTGCCAGCAGTTTAACCAGGGGTACCGGGGAGCTGTTTTTT
TRBV21-1	TRBJ2-7	-	-	CASSKDPTYEQYF	TGTGCCAGCAGCAAAGATCCCACCTACGAGCAGTACTTC
TRBV19	TRBJ2-3	-	TRBD2	CASSWLGGRADTQYF	TGTGCCAGTAGTTGGCTCGGCGGGAGGGCAGATACGCAGTATTTT
TRBV21-1	TRBJ1-2	few	-	CASSKGGSGRNYVGYTF	TGTGCCAGCAGCAAAGGCGGTTCAGGGAGAAACTATGTAGGCTACACCTTC
TRBV4-3	TRBJ2-1	-	TRBD1	CASSQAYRDSLGRNEQFF	TGCGCCAGCAGCCAAGCTTATCGGGACAGCCTAGGTCGGAATGAGCAGTTCTTC